These T cell receptor beta chains were read from a single sample in a study of human CD8 memory T cell subsets. Using the 5' RACE reads, TCRdb records one entry per CDR3 protein without DNA. This sample carries about 6,600 distinct CDR3 sequences, with about 18% going to the ten biggest clones. Sample: CD8+ T cells from PBMCs. These receptors were collected from a human donor in good health. Both conserved end residues are part of each CDR3. The size of a clone is reported for some rows only, either as once, few or many, or as a class for expanded clones.

abundance,v_gene,j_gene,CDR3aa
.,TRBV6-5,TRBJ2-7,CASSYSTGLSYEQYF
medium-sized,TRBV6-2/TRBV6-3,TRBJ2-7,CASRREIPPYEQYF
.,TRBV2,TRBJ2-5,CATAAGTEYQETQYF
medium-sized,TRBV24-1,TRBJ2-3,CATSGPDLTSGRTDTQYF
.,TRBV5-1,TRBJ2-1,CASSASSGGINEQFF
.,TRBV21-1,TRBJ1-6,CASSPTGGHSPLHF
.,TRBV6-2/TRBV6-3,TRBJ2-3,CASQGTSGGTDTQYF
medium-sized,TRBV18,TRBJ2-1,CASSPGGEQFF
medium-sized,TRBV29-1,TRBJ2-1,CSVEWLAGVPGGYNEQFF
medium-sized,TRBV27,TRBJ2-2,CASSPGSGELFF
.,TRBV19,TRBJ2-3,CASSINDRITDTQYF
.,TRBV18,TRBJ2-7,CASSRPSDEQYF
.,TRBV6-5,TRBJ2-5,CASTFSGRVGETQYF
medium-sized,TRBV5-1,TRBJ2-1,CASSLLGGLNEQFF
.,TRBV5-4,TRBJ2-3,CASSHPPVGAPPDTQYF
.,TRBV27,TRBJ2-3,CASSLGPRGTDTQYF
.,TRBV10-2,TRBJ1-1,CASSESGTFNTEAFF
.,TRBV5-1,TRBJ2-1,CASSLGVVDEQFF
.,TRBV15,TRBJ1-1,CATSGITGDTEAFF
.,TRBV27,TRBJ1-6,CASSPHPTSGDRSPLHF
.,TRBV7-9,TRBJ2-1,CASRRTGGSYNEQFF
medium-sized,TRBV5-1,TRBJ1-1,CASSLTGFGTEAFF
.,TRBV7-9,TRBJ2-2,CASSADSTNTGELFF
.,TRBV20-1,TRBJ1-2,CSARDMDSPNYGYTF
.,TRBV2,TRBJ2-7,CASSASMTRPSSYEQYF
medium-sized,TRBV6-6,TRBJ1-5,CASSLGAGQPQHF
medium-sized,TRBV11-2,TRBJ1-1,CASSLVGNSQNTEAFF
.,TRBV7-9,TRBJ2-1,CASSSDRNEQFF
medium-sized,TRBV27,TRBJ2-5,CASRNLGTSGEETQYF
.,TRBV11-2,TRBJ2-1,CASRTYRTSYNEQFF
.,TRBV4-2,TRBJ1-4,CASRENEKLFF
medium-sized,TRBV29-1,TRBJ2-3,CSVKGSTDTQYF
.,TRBV7-9,TRBJ2-7,CASIGPQAYEQYF
.,TRBV7-6,TRBJ2-3,CASSLEIPIADTQYF
.,TRBV27,TRBJ2-1,CASSFDANEQFF
.,TRBV7-2,TRBJ2-1,CASSWAGGLYNEQFF
.,TRBV10-1,TRBJ2-2,CASSVNGESGELFF
medium-sized,TRBV4-1,TRBJ1-1,CASSQNRGTEAFF
medium-sized,TRBV10-1,TRBJ1-5,CASSESTGGLGVPYVGNQPQHF
medium-sized,TRBV3-1,TRBJ1-6,CASSQGGQADSPLHF
.,TRBV9,TRBJ2-7,CASSVGSGGTYEQYF
.,TRBV27,TRBJ2-2,CASSMKGGELFF
medium-sized,TRBV29-1,TRBJ2-7,CSVTGVGYEQYF
.,TRBV9,TRBJ2-1,CASSVEGLAYNEQFF
.,TRBV25-1,TRBJ1-5,CASSEWGGEQPQHF
.,TRBV5-6,TRBJ2-7,CASSWGQGALMEQYF
.,TRBV27,TRBJ2-5,CASSGTGGSHLVETQYF
.,TRBV24-1,TRBJ1-1,CATSDFGVNTEAFF
medium-sized,TRBV3-1,TRBJ2-6,CASSQETGLSGANVLTF
.,TRBV28,TRBJ2-1,CASSPTGRNEQFF
.,TRBV7-9,TRBJ1-6,CASSRGGGGTLHF
.,TRBV6-5,TRBJ2-3,CASSYTGPTDTQYF
medium-sized,TRBV3-1,TRBJ2-3,CASSQGAGGADTQYF
.,TRBV28,TRBJ2-3,CASGSGGPTDTQYF